The clone carrying this T cell receptor beta chain was recorded a few times. Its antigen is not known. This specimen belongs to a study of T-cell memory formation after mild COVID-19. TCRdb reprocessed the 5' RACE reads via MiXCR and lists one record per CDR3 protein. The table shows roughly 190,000 distinct CDR3 sequences, with roughly 18% occurring only once. Findings and limits, study-wide: Within pre-infection memory, some responding clones were found, suggesting cross-reactive memory joined. For contracting clones, CD4+ ones sat mainly in CM and EM, CD8+ in EMRA. Clones that contracted from day 15 to 85 had balanced CD4/CD8; later expanders were CD4+ biased. There was no confirmation that second-wave clones peaking on day 37 were SARS-CoV-2 specific.

With 7 bases clipped from V and 4 bases from J, the junction kept 3 bases outside the gene matches. Germline V gene lookup returns CDR1 SGHDT and CDR2 YYEEEE. The CDR3 contains 12 residues. The sequence came from an adult woman who had mild COVID-19 (a few samples of this study predate the infection). Cell type and time point are not known. The sample consisted of PBMCs or a T cell subset sorted from them (not recorded which). V and J are TRBV5-6 and TRBJ1-1; 8 bases match TRBD1. The CDR3: CASGTGSTEAFF. As DNA, the CDR3 is TGTGCCAGCGGGACAGGATCCACTGAAGCTTTCTTT. Using reference TRBV5-6 and TRBJ1-1 for the parts outside the CDR3, the full variable domain is DAGVTQSPTHLIKTRGQQVTLRCSPKSGHDTVSWYQQALGQGPQFIFQYYEEEERQRGNFPDRFSGHQFPNYSSELNVNALLLGDSALYLCASGTGSTEAFFGQGTRLTVV.